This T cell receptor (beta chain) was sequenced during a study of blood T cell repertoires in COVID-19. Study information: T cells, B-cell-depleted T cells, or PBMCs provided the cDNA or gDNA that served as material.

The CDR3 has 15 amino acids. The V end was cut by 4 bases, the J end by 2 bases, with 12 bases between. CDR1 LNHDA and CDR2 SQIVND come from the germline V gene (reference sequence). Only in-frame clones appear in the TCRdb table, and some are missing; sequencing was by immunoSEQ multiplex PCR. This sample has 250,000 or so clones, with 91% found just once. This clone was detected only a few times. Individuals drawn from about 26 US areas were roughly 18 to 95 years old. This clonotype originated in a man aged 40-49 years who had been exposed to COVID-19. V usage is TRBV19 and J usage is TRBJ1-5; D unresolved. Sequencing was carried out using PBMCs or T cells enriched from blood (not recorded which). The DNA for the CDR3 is TGTGCCAGTAGTACAGAACCCACAGGCAATCAGCCCCAGCATTTT. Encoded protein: CASSTEPTGNQPQHF.